The next 13 T cell receptor beta chains were all read from a single sample in a study of regulatory T cells in long-lasting Graves disease. The authors built TCR beta libraries using iRepertoire HTBI primers and Arm-PCR of CDR3 regions. From the multiplex PCR reads, TCRdb called clonotypes with MiXCR, one entry per CDR3 protein. This table has about 470,000 distinct CDR3 sequences, roughly 20% appearing once. Time point reported: persistent/refractory GD, antithyroid drugs over 5 years with positive TRAb. TCR sequences were obtained from RNA taken from PBMCs. The starting material was peripheral blood mononuclear cells (PBMCs), obtained when the disease was refractory, from a patient treated with antithyroid drugs. Source of these receptors: a female donor with Graves disease.

At least ten counts were recorded for this clonotype. DNA for the CDR3: TGTGCCAGTGTTGAAAACAGGGCTGGGGCCAACGTCCTGACTTTC. This translates into CASVENRAGANVLTF. The chain carries TRBV28 and TRBJ2-6; tentative D call: TRBD1 (6 bases). CDR1 and CDR2 from the germline V gene are MDHEN and SYDVKM. V was cut by 9 bases and J by 2 bases, with 14 bases left in between. CDR3 length: 15 residues.

This clonotype appeared a few times. The chain is built from TRBV5-4 and TRBJ1-1; unclear D gene. Germline assignment: CDR1 SGHNT and CDR2 YYREEE (reference sequence). Deletions cut 0 bases from V and 4 bases from J, with 7 bases between. CDR3 length: 13 amino acids. The chain's CDR3 is CASSLAGFTEAFF. The CDR3 DNA sequence: TGTGCCAGCAGCTTGGCTGGGTTCACTGAAGCTTTCTTT.

This clonotype was observed many times. The chain combines TRBV7-8 with TRBJ2-2; 9 bases agree with TRBD2. After removal of 5 bases from V and 4 bases from J, the junction contained 8 bases not matched to a gene. CDR1 and CDR2 (germline): SGHVS, FQNEAQ. The CDR3 is made up of 16 amino acids. CDR3: CASSLSAGGTTGELFF. In DNA, the CDR3 is TGTGCCAGCAGCCTTTCCGCGGGAGGGACCACCGGGGAGCTGTTTTTT.

This clonotype was seen repeatedly, ten times or more. The chain couples TRBV6-1 to TRBJ2-7; D gene ambiguous. The V gene's germline CDR1 is MNHNS and CDR2 SASEGT. V lost 7 bases to trimming and J lost 6 bases, with 10 bases between them. The CDR3 is 11 amino acids. This CDR3 reads CASTRNGEQYF. The CDR3 DNA is TGTGCCAGCACCCGGAACGGCGAGCAGTACTTC.

The V and J genes are TRBV7-3 and TRBJ2-1; TRBD2 agrees at 9 bases. Germline loops: CDR1 SGHTA, CDR2 FQGTGA. With 2 bases clipped from V and 8 bases from J, the junction kept 7 bases outside the gene matches. This CDR3 contains 15 residues. CDR3 residues: CASSLEAGGADEQFF. The CDR3 DNA reads TGTGCCAGCAGCTTAGAAGCGGGAGGAGCCGATGAGCAGTTCTTC.

This clonotype was seen repeatedly, ten times or more. The chain has TRBV28 and TRBJ1-2, with D hard to call. The CDR3 runs to 12 residues. CDR1 MDHEN and CDR2 SYDVKM come from the germline V gene. Deletions cut 7 bases from V and 8 bases from J, with 14 bases between. CDR3 sequence: CASNVYGQGYTF. CDR3 bases: TGTGCCAGCAACGTCTACGGTCAAGGCTACACCTTC.

This clonotype was detected many times. The genes are TRBV28 and TRBJ1-5; tentatively, D is TRBD1 (6 bases). The V gene lost 6 bases and the J gene lost 1 base, with 16 bases spanning the gap. Germline V gives CDR1 MDHEN, CDR2 SYDVKM. The CDR3 is 16 amino acids. The CDR3 loop reads CASRVGGRDSNQPQHF. CDR3 coding DNA: TGTGCCAGCAGGGTTGGGGGCAGGGACAGCAATCAGCCCCAGCATTTT.

The chain links TRBV28 to TRBJ2-1; D is undetermined. CDR3 size: 16 residues. CDR1 MDHEN and CDR2 SYDVKM come from the germline V gene. The V and J ends lost 2 bases and 0 bases respectively, with 11 bases between them. CDR3 DNA: TGTGCCAGCAGTTTAGAGACTTCGAGCTCCTACAATGAGCAGTTCTTC. Protein product: CASSLETSSSYNEQFF.

The rearrangement links TRBV5-1 to TRBJ1-2, with D tentatively TRBD1 (6 bases). The CDR3 contains 15 residues. Between the trimmed V and J ends, which lost 4 bases and 0 bases, there was a span of 13 bases. The germline gives CDR1 SGHRS, CDR2 YFSETQ. CDR3 nucleotide sequence: TGCGCCAGCAGCGCTGGGACATTAGCTAACTATGGCTACACCTTC. It yields the protein CASSAGTLANYGYTF.

This clonotype was found many times. The chain is built from TRBV19 and TRBJ2-5, with unresolved D. Germline CDR1 is LNHDA and CDR2 is SQIVND (reference sequence). Trimming removed 5 bases at V and 1 base at J, with 17 bases between. The CDR3 totals 16 residues. DNA of the CDR3: TGTGCCAGTAGTCCGATTTTACCTGGAGCCCAAGAGACCCAGTACTTC. It specifies CASSPILPGAQETQYF.

With regard to this clonotype: One base away lies a much larger clone, so this may be a sequencing read error. The genes are TRBV5-6 and TRBJ2-5; D assignment may be TRBD1 or TRBD2 (5 bases each). The CDR3 is 15 residues long. Germline V lookup: CDR1 SGHDT, CDR2 YYEEEE. CDR3 bases: TGTGCCAGCAGCTTGGTGGGCAGGGAAGCGGAGATCCAGTACTTC. Its protein is CASSLVGREAEIQYF.

This clonotype was detected ten times or more. The chain couples TRBV6-2 or TRBV6-3 to TRBJ1-6; unclear D gene. Trimming removed 0 bases at V and 10 bases at J, with 16 bases between. The CDR3 loop spans 16 amino acids. Germline CDR1 is MNHEY and CDR2 is SVGEGT. CDR3 region: CASSYSPGSAESPLHF. The CDR3 region has the DNA TGTGCCAGCAGTTACTCGCCAGGCAGCGCAGAGTCACCCCTCCACTTT.

This sequence joins TRBV7-9 and TRBJ2-7; D is unclear. V shed 1 base and J shed 0 bases, with 13 bases lying between them. The V gene's germline CDR1 is SEHNR and CDR2 FQNEAQ (reference sequence). The CDR3 runs 16 residues. This chain's CDR3 is CASSLEAASLSYEQYF. CDR3 in DNA: TGTGCCAGCAGCTTAGAGGCCGCCTCCCTCTCCTACGAGCAGTACTTC.